This T cell receptor beta chain was recorded in a study of siplizumab effects on memory and regulatory T cells. This clone was counted once. Its antigen is as yet unknown. The V gene's germline CDR1 is MRHNA and CDR2 SNTAGT. CDR3 length equals 14 residues. V was pared by 8 bases and J by 9 bases, with 17 bases between. Produced via immunoSEQ multiplex PCR; TCRdb's table is partial and in-frame only. The sample contains some 62,000 clones, over 80% of which appear only once. Study-wide points: An assignable phenotype, naive or memory, was missing from roughly 86-96% of proliferating CD4+ or CD8+ clones. Mapping to unstimulated subsets was achieved for only a minor fraction of alloreactive clones.

V gene TRBV6-4 combines with J gene TRBJ1-6, with D tentatively TRBD1 (6 bases). The sequence was collected from a human donor in good health. Sequences were obtained from memory CD4+ T cells sorted from blood. The CDR3 spells CASAGQPGSSPLHF. The CDR3 DNA follows: TGTGCCAGCGCAGGACAGCCCGGTAGTTCACCCCTCCACTTT.